The TCR beta chain described here comes from a study of T cells after yellow fever vaccination. Study in general: The authors prepared low-cell-number fractions using SMART-Seq v4 Ultra Low Input. Findings of the study overall: The secondary response showed a weaker magnitude and a faster peak, day 5 versus 15. Abundant clonotypes from the bulk population could get into FACS-sorted repertoires as contaminants.

The germline V gene has CDR1 MNHNS and CDR2 SASEGT. V gave up 6 bases and J gave up 0 bases, with 11 bases separating them. This CDR3 spans 15 amino acids. This clonotype was observed many times. The target antigen is unknown. In making TCR cDNA, 5'RACE template switching added a universal primer site and UMIs to it. MiXCR was run by TCRdb on the 5' RACE reads, yielding one entry per CDR3 protein. The sample lists about 130,000 distinct CDR3 sequences; 7.4% were seen once. This receptor was taken from a man aged 18 to 29 who received the YFV17D yellow fever vaccine. The chain employs TRBV6-1 and TRBJ1-4, with TRBD1 as a possible D gene (6 bases). Sequences were derived from CD4+ T cells sorted from PBMCs, sampled more than 8 days after the first yellow fever vaccination. CDR3: CASRAGAPTNEKLFF. In DNA, the CDR3 is TGTGCCAGCAGGGCAGGGGCCCCAACTAATGAAAAACTGTTTTTT.